Presented here are 21 T cell receptor beta chains from one specimen sequenced in a study of cytomegalovirus exposure and HLA in healthy donors (dated by TCRdb to the late 2010s). The library was built by means of the immunoSEQ multiplex PCR assay. For the multiplex PCR, a mixture combining 60 forward primers for TCR Vbeta segments and 13 reverse primers for TCR Jbeta segments was used. Sourced from immuneACCESS, this table was stored by TCRdb with only in-frame sequences that have V and J called. A share of the clones is absent; for the studies checked, an unresolved V gene accounts for under half, and the remainder has no known explanation. Counted in this sample were roughly 63,000 clones; more than 70% of them appeared once. Around a quarter of the sample goes to the ten largest clones. Sequencing was performed on PBMCs. Receptors were obtained from a man aged 45 to 65 in good health and CMV-seropositive.

The DNA for the CDR3 is TGTGCCAGCTGGGGGAGGGGCACTAACTATGGCTACACCTTC. Translating gives CASWGRGTNYGYTF. The V call is TRBV7-8, the J call TRBJ1-2, with D possibly being TRBD1 (5 bases). CDR1 and CDR2 (germline): SGHVS, FQNEAQ. The CDR3 has 14 residues. Trimming cost V 8 bases and J 0 bases, with 13 bases left between them. Filled out from reference TRBV7-8 and TRBJ1-2, the complete variable domain reads GAGVSQSPRYKVAKRGQDVALRCDPISGHVSLFWYQQALGQGPEFLTYFQNEAQLDKSGLPSDRFFAERPEGSVSTLKIQRTQQEDSAVYLCASWGRGTNYGYTFGSGTRLTVV.

V is TRBV5-1 and J is TRBJ1-1; 7 bases are a match to TRBD1. Germline V gene sequence: CDR1 SGHRS, CDR2 YFSETQ. The V segment lost 7 bases and the J segment 5 bases; nucleotides outside the gene matches: 20. This CDR3 has 17 amino acids. The CDR3 is CASSPAPDRRLRTEAFF. The DNA of the CDR3 is TGCGCCAGCTCCCCAGCTCCGGACAGGCGACTTCGGACTGAAGCTTTCTTT.

The V call is TRBV7-9, the J call TRBJ1-3; D may be TRBD1 (5 bases). The CDR3 length is 19 residues. The V end lost 7 bases, the J end lost 1 base, and 26 bases lay between the germline ends. Germline V lookup: CDR1 SEHNR, CDR2 FQNEAQ (reference sequence). The CDR3 here is CASTPGPVGREESGNTIYF. The CDR3 DNA reads as TGTGCCAGCACCCCCGGACCAGTGGGCAGGGAAGAATCTGGAAACACCATATATTTT.

The CDR3 nucleotides are TGTGCCAGCAACCCAGGAGGGACCAATCAGCCCCAGCATTTT. Protein product: CASNPGGTNQPQHF. This rearrangement joins TRBV2 to TRBJ1-5; possibly TRBD1 for D (5 bases). Germline V gives CDR1 SNHLY, CDR2 FYNNEI. This CDR3 spans 14 amino acids. Trimming shortened V by 7 bases and J by 3 bases, and 13 bases separated the two germline ends.

The V and J genes are TRBV5-6 and TRBJ1-2; D is possibly TRBD1 (5 bases). This CDR3 region has 16 residues. Trimming took off 0 bases at V and 4 bases at J, with 16 bases between the two ends. Germline assignment: CDR1 SGHDT and CDR2 YYEEEE. Here the CDR3 reads CASSLVGQGLSYGYTF. The CDR3 nucleotides read TGTGCCAGCAGCTTGGTCGGGCAGGGCTTATCCTATGGCTACACCTTC. The variable domain in full, with the rest retrieved from reference TRBV5-6 and TRBJ1-2, is DAGVTQSPTHLIKTRGQQVTLRCSPKSGHDTVSWYQQALGQGPQFIFQYYEEEERQRGNFPDRFSGHQFPNYSSELNVNALLLGDSALYLCASSLVGQGLSYGYTFGSGTRLTVV.

V is TRBV7-9 and J is TRBJ2-1; D remains unclear. Germline V gene data show CDR1 as SEHNR and CDR2 as FQNEAQ (reference sequence). With 5 bases removed from V and 4 bases from J, the gap between germline ends came to 15 bases. CDR3 length: 15 residues. The CDR3: CASSPTRRKYNEQFF. CDR3 DNA sequence: TGTGCCAGCAGCCCGACTCGTCGAAAATACAATGAGCAGTTCTTC.

This sequence joins TRBV9 and TRBJ2-1; possibly TRBD2 for D (6 bases). This CDR3 comprises 16 residues. V lost 0 bases and J lost 6, with 16 bases in between. Germline CDR1 is SGDLS and CDR2 is YYNGEE. CDR3 sequence (DNA): TGTGCCAGCAGCGTAGAAGGGGCGGGGTCAGGCAATGAGCAGTTCTTC. This translates into CASSVEGAGSGNEQFF.

The rearrangement uses TRBV10-3 and TRBJ2-1; D might be TRBD1 (7 bases). This CDR3 region has 14 residues. The V end was cut by 10 bases, the J end by 2 bases, with 15 bases between. Germline V gene data show CDR1 as ENHRY and CDR2 as SYGVKD. CDR3 sequence: CATQGDSAYNEQFF. The CDR3 DNA follows: TGTGCCACCCAGGGGGACTCTGCCTACAATGAGCAGTTCTTC.

This clone was counted a few times. The chain has TRBV14 and TRBJ2-7; 8 bases align to TRBD1. Germline CDR1 reads SGHDN; CDR2 reads FVKESK. Unmatched junction bases numbered 0, after V lost 3 bases and J lost 2 bases. CDR3 length equals 13 residues. In nucleotides, the CDR3 is TGTGCCAGCAGCCAGACAGGGGCCTACGAGCAGTACTTC. Amino acids: CASSQTGAYEQYF.

The chain is built from TRBV30 and TRBJ1-1; 8 nucleotides agree with TRBD1. Germline V gene lookup returns CDR1 GTSNPN and CDR2 SVGIG (reference sequence). The CDR3 is 14 residues long. V gave up 4 bases and J gave up 1 base; unmatched junction bases: 5. CDR3 DNA: TGTGCCTGGAAAACAGACAGGGGGAACACTGAAGCTTTCTTT. This gives the protein CAWKTDRGNTEAFF.

This chain joins TRBV12-5 and TRBJ1-5; D remains unclear. CDR1 is LGHNT, CDR2 FRNRAP, per germline. The CDR3 length is 17 residues. The ends were cut back, 1 base at V and 2 bases at J, with 15 bases in the middle. Written as DNA, the CDR3 is TGTGCTAGTGGTTTGGATTTTCCGAGGGTCGGCAATCAGCCCCAGCATTTT. Translated: CASGLDFPRVGNQPQHF.

V usage is TRBV11-2 and J usage is TRBJ1-1, with TRBD1 identical over 7 bases. CDR1 is SGHAT and CDR2 is FQNNGV in the germline V gene. The J segment lost 0 bases and the V segment lost 3 bases, leaving 4 bases of the junction unmatched. The CDR3 covers 15 residues. CDR3 region: CASSLLTGLNTEAFF. In nucleotides, the CDR3 is TGTGCCAGCAGCTTGTTGACAGGGCTGAACACTGAAGCTTTCTTT.

The chain employs TRBV27 and TRBJ2-5; perhaps TRBD2 as D (5 bases). The germline CDR1 and CDR2 sequences are MNHEY and SMNVEV (reference sequence). This CDR3 is built from 15 residues. Trimming cost V 3 bases and J 2 bases, with 13 bases left between them. CDR3 DNA sequence: TGTGCCAGCAGTTTGAGGCGGGCCCGGCAAGAGACCCAGTACTTC. Its translation is CASSLRRARQETQYF.

The CDR3 DNA reads as TGTGCCAGCAGGGGACAGGGTTCGGGCGGCTACACCTTC. Amino acid sequence: CASRGQGSGGYTF. The chain combines TRBV2 with TRBJ1-2; 9 bases match TRBD1. CDR1 and CDR2 (germline): SNHLY, FYNNEI. Trimming at V came to 6 bases and at J to 8 bases, leaving 7 bases not matched to a gene. The CDR3 has 13 residues.

The genes are TRBV27 and TRBJ2-1; D perhaps matches TRBD2 (6 bases). Trimming took 2 bases from V and 4 from J, leaving 12 bases between them. This CDR3 contains 15 residues. Germline V gene lookup returns CDR1 MNHEY and CDR2 SMNVEV (reference sequence). Here the CDR3 reads CASSLGGRPYNEQFF. CDR3 sequence (DNA): TGTGCCAGCAGTTTAGGGGGGAGGCCATACAATGAGCAGTTCTTC.

This clone was observed a few times. The rearrangement joins TRBV5-1 to TRBJ2-7; 16 bases fit TRBD2. The V gene's germline CDR1 is SGHRS and CDR2 YFSETQ. Unmatched junction bases numbered 15, after V lost 0 bases and J lost 6 bases. This CDR3 has 20 amino acids. CDR3 loop: CASSLALPGTSGRAGGEQYF. CDR3 sequence (DNA): TGCGCCAGCAGCTTGGCCTTACCCGGGACTAGCGGGAGGGCGGGTGGCGAGCAGTACTTC.

This clone came up a few times. J is TRBJ2-7 and V is TRBV5-4; D not certain. Germline CDR1 SGHNT, CDR2 YYREEE (reference sequence). The V end was cut by 2 bases, the J end by 2 bases, with 11 bases between. The CDR3 has 14 residues. The CDR3 DNA follows: TGTGCCAGCAGCTTCCAGACTCGAGCCTACGAGCAGTACTTC. Its translation is CASSFQTRAYEQYF.

V and J are TRBV30 and TRBJ2-7; D is possibly TRBD1 (5 bases). The CDR3 runs to 15 residues. The V and J ends lost 4 bases and 2 bases respectively, with 18 bases between them. The germline V gene encodes CDR1 GTSNPN and CDR2 SVGIG (reference sequence). CDR3 in DNA: TGTGCCTGGACCATGGCAGGGCCATTCCCCTACGAGCAGTACTTC. Encoded protein: CAWTMAGPFPYEQYF.

This rearrangement joins TRBV7-8 to TRBJ2-7; possible D gene TRBD2, 6 bases. V was cut by 3 bases and J by 4 bases, with 10 bases left in between. From germline, CDR1 is SGHVS and CDR2 FQNEAQ. CDR3 length equals 13 residues. The CDR3 spells CASSLAGGYEQYF. The DNA for the CDR3 is TGTGCCAGCAGCTTGGCTGGGGGGTACGAGCAGTACTTC.

This clone was observed many times. The CDR3 loop is CASSEGQGSYGYTF. The CDR3 bases are TGTGCCAGCAGTGAAGGCCAGGGCAGCTATGGCTACACCTTC. This rearrangement joins TRBV2 to TRBJ1-2; a possible D gene is TRBD1 (5 bases). CDR1 and CDR2 from the germline V gene are SNHLY and FYNNEI. Trimming removed 1 base at V and 4 bases at J, with 10 bases between. The CDR3 runs 14 residues.

The V and J genes are TRBV11-3 and TRBJ2-1, with 7 bases matching TRBD2. Germline V gives CDR1 SGHNT, CDR2 YENEEA. CDR3 size: 15 residues. The junction had 8 bases not matched to a gene; V was cut back by 4 bases and J by 5 bases. The DNA for the CDR3 is TGTGCCAGCAGCTCAAGCTGGGGGGGAGACAATGAGCAGTTCTTC. It specifies CASSSSWGGDNEQFF. Looking up the rest from reference TRBV11-3 and TRBJ2-1 gives the full variable domain: EAGVVQSPRYKIIEKKQPVAFWCNPISGHNTLYWYLQNLGQGPELLIRYENEEAVDDSQLPKDRFSAERLKGVDSTLKIQPAELGDSAVYLCASSSSWGGDNEQFFGPGTRLTVL.